This T cell receptor (beta chain) was recorded in a study of blood T cell repertoires in COVID-19. For the study at large: Spain, Italy and the United States supplied samples that represented acute and convalescent COVID-19. PBMCs, B-cell-depleted T cells, or T cells were the source of the cDNA or gDNA that made up the material.

In the original processing: Quantification of nucleated cells was approximated via reference gene primer amplification. Clones were read by immunoSEQ multiplex PCR, and TCRdb kept only the in-frame ones, dropping some. Clone size and the V and J calls come from that table; the DNA yielded D and trimming. Of 65,000 to 95,000 clones listed, about 88% were seen once; the top ten hold more than 2.5%. CDR3 length equals 17 residues. J was trimmed by 8 bases and V by 4 bases; bases with no gene match: 15. Germline CDR1 reads SGDLS; CDR2 reads YYNGEE. The V call is TRBV9, the J call TRBJ2-1; 10 nucleotides match TRBD1. The receptor was isolated from a man in his sixties or seventies with active or convalescent COVID-19. The sequencing input was peripheral blood. The chain's CDR3 is CASSPPARSTGGYEQFF. In nucleotides, the CDR3 is TGTGCCAGCAGCCCTCCCGCACGATCGACAGGGGGCTATGAGCAGTTCTTC.